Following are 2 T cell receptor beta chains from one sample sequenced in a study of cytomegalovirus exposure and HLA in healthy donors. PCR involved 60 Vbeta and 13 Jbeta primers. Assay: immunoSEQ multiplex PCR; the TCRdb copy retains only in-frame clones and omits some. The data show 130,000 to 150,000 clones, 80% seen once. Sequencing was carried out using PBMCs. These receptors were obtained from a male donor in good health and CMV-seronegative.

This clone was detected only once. This chain's CDR3 is CASSPTDRGPSNTEAFF. CDR3 DNA sequence: TGTGCCAGCAGCCCAACCGACAGGGGGCCTTCGAACACTGAAGCTTTCTTT. The chain is built from TRBV14 and TRBJ1-1; 10 nucleotides match TRBD1. Per the germline V gene, CDR1 is SGHDN and CDR2 is FVKESK. The V segment lost 4 bases and the J segment 1 base; nucleotides outside the gene matches: 9. The length of the CDR3 is 17 residues.

The CDR3 DNA reads TGTGCCAGCAGCTTAGTGGCGGGGGGAGGGAACTATGGCTACACCTTC. It is translated as CASSLVAGGGNYGYTF. This chain uses TRBV7-9 with TRBJ1-2; D may be TRBD1 (5 bases). Deletions cut 1 base from V and 2 bases from J, with 14 bases between. The CDR3 runs to 16 residues. The germline gives CDR1 SEHNR, CDR2 FQNEAQ (reference sequence).